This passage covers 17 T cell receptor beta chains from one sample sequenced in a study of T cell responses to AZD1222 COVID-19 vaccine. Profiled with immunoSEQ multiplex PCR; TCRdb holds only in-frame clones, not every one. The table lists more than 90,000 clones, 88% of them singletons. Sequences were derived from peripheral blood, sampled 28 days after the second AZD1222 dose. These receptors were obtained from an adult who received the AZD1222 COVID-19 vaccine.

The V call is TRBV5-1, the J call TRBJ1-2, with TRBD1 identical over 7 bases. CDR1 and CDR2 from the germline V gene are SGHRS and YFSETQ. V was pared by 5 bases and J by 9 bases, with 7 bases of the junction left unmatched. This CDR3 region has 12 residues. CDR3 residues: CASRDPTGSYTF. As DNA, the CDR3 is TGCGCCAGCAGGGACCCGACAGGGAGCTACACCTTC.

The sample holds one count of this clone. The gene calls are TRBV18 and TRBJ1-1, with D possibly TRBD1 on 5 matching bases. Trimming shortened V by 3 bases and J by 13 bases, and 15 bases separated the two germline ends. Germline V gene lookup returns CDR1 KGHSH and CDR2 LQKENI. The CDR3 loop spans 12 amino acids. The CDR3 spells CASSPLQGEDFF. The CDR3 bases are TGTGCCAGCTCACCCCTTCAGGGAGAGGATTTCTTT.

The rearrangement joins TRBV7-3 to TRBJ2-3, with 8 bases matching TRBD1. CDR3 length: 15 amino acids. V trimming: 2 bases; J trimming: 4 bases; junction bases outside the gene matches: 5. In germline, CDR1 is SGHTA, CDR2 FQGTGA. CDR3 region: CASSLGQGLADTQYF. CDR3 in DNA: TGTGCCAGCAGCTTAGGACAGGGATTAGCAGATACGCAGTATTTT.

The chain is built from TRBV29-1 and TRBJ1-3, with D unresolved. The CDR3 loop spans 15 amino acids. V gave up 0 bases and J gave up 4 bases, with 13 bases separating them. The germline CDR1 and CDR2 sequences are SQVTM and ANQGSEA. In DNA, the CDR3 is TGCAGCGTTGAAGATCTTGTTCGGGAAGGAAACACCATATATTTT. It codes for CSVEDLVREGNTIYF.

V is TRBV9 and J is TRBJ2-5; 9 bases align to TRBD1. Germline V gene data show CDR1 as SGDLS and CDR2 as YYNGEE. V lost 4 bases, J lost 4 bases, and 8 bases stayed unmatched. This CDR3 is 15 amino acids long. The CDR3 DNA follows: TGTGCCAGCAGCCTCTTAGGGACAGGGATAGAGACCCAGTACTTC. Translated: CASSLLGTGIETQYF.

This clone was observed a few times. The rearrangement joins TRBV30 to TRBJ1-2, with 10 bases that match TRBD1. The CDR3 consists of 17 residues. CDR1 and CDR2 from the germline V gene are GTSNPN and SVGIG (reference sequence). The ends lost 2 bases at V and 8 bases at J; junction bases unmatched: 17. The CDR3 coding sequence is TGTGCCTGGAGTCCTTGGGACTCGGGACAGGGGATTAGGGGCTACACCTTC. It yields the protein CAWSPWDSGQGIRGYTF.

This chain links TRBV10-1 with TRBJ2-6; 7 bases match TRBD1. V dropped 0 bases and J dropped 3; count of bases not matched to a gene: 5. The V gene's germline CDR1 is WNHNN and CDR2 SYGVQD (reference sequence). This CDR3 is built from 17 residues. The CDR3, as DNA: TGCGCCAGCAGTGAGTCTGATCGGACAGGTGGGGCCAACGTCCTGACTTTC. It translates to CASSESDRTGGANVLTF.

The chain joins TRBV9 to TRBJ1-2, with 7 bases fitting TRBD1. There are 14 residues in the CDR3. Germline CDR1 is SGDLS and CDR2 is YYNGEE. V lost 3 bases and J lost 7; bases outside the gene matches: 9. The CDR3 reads CASSADRVSGGYTF. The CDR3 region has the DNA TGTGCCAGCAGCGCCGACAGGGTGAGCGGTGGCTACACCTTC.

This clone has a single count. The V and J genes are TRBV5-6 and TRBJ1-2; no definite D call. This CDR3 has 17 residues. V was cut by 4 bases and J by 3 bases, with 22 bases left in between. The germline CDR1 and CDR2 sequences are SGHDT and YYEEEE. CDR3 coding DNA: TGTGCCAGCAGCGCATTTCTGCCGGCCAGTCAGGACTATGGCTACACCTTC. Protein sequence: CASSAFLPASQDYGYTF. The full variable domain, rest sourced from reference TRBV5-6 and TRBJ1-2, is DAGVTQSPTHLIKTRGQQVTLRCSPKSGHDTVSWYQQALGQGPQFIFQYYEEEERQRGNFPDRFSGHQFPNYSSELNVNALLLGDSALYLCASSAFLPASQDYGYTFGSGTRLTVV.

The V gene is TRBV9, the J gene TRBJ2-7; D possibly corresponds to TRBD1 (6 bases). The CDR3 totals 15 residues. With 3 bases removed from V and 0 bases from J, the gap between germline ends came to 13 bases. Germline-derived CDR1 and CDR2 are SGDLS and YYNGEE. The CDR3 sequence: CASSASGASSYEQYF. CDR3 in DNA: TGTGCCAGCAGCGCCTCAGGGGCCAGCTCCTACGAGCAGTACTTC.

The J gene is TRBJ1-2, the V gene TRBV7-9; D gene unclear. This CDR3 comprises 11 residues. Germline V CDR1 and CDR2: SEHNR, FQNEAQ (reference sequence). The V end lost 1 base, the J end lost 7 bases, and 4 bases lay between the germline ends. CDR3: CASSLELGYTF. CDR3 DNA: TGTGCCAGCAGCTTAGAGCTTGGCTACACCTTC.

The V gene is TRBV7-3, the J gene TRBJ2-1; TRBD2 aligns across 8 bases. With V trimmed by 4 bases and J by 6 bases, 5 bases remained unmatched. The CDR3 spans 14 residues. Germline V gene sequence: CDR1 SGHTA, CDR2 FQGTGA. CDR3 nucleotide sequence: TGTGCCAGCAGCTCCCATGCGGGGGGCAATGAGCAGTTCTTC. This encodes CASSSHAGGNEQFF.

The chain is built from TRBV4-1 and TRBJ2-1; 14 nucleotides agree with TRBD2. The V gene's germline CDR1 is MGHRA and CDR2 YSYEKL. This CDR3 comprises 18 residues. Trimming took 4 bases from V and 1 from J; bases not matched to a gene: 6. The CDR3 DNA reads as TGCGCCAGCAGCCGAGGGACTAGCGGGAGTCGGTCCTACAATGAGCAGTTCTTC. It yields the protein CASSRGTSGSRSYNEQFF.

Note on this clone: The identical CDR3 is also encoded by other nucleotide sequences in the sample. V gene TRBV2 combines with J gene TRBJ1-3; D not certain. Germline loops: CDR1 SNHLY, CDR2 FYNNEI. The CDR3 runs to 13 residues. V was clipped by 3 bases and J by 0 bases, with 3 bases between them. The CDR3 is CASSDTSGNTIYF. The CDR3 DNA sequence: TGTGCCAGCAGTGACACCTCTGGAAACACCATATATTTT.

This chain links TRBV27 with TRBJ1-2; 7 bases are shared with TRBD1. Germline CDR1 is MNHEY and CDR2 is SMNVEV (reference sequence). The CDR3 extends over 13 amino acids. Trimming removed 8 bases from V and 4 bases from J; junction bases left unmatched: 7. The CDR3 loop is CASSDRAGYGYTF. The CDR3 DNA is TGTGCCAGCTCCGACAGGGCTGGCTATGGCTACACCTTC.

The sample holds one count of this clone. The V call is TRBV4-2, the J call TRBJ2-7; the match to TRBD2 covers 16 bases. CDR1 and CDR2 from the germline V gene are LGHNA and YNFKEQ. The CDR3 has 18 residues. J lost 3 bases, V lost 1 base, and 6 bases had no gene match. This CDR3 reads CASSQAGTSGRDFYEQYF. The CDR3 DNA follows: TGTGCCAGCAGCCAAGCCGGGACTAGCGGGAGGGACTTCTACGAGCAGTACTTC.

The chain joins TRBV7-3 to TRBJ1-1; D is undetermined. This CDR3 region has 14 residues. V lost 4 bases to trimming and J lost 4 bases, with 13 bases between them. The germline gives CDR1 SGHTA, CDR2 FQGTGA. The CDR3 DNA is TGTGCCAGCAGCTCGTACATGAGGAGCACTGAAGCTTTCTTT. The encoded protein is CASSSYMRSTEAFF.